What follows are 23 T cell receptor beta chains derived from one specimen sequenced in a study of shared clonotypes between healthy human individuals. Only CD45RO-negative cells positively selected for CCR7 counted as naive CD8 cells, so terminally differentiated effector memory CD45RA+ cells were excluded. The repertoire was sequenced with immunoSEQ multiplex PCR; TCRdb's copy has only in-frame clones and lacks some. The sample carries a few million clones, 93% recorded once. The sample comprised naive CD8+ T cells from PBMCs. Source of these receptors: a man between 18 and 29 years old in good health. Some clones in this sample may be carry-over from other donors' samples.

The CDR3 protein is CASSVRGSGMASEQYF. The CDR3 DNA reads as TGTGCCAGCAGCGTAAGGGGAAGCGGGATGGCCTCCGAGCAGTACTTC. The V gene is TRBV9, the J gene TRBJ2-7, with 7 positions matching TRBD2. The CDR3 is made up of 16 amino acids. With V trimmed by 1 base and J by 6 bases, 13 bases remained unmatched. Germline V gene lookup returns CDR1 SGDLS and CDR2 YYNGEE.

The sample holds one count of this clone. The rearrangement joins TRBV27 to TRBJ2-7; D might be TRBD1 (6 bases). V lost 1 base and J lost 3, with 13 bases in between. The CDR3 loop spans 15 amino acids. Germline loops: CDR1 MNHEY, CDR2 SMNVEV (reference sequence). The CDR3 DNA follows: TGTGCCAGCAGTTTATGGACAGCCCAGGGCTACGAGCAGTACTTC. This translates into CASSLWTAQGYEQYF.

A note on this clone: Other DNA sequences within the sample encode an identical CDR3. The gene calls are TRBV15 and TRBJ2-2; D not certain. This CDR3 is built from 14 residues. Trimming removed 1 base at V and 1 base at J, with 4 bases between. Germline V CDR1 and CDR2: LNHNV, YYDKDF (reference sequence). Here the CDR3 DNA reads TGTGCCACCAGCAGAGTGAGGAACACCGGGGAGCTGTTTTTT. This codes for CATSRVRNTGELFF.

The rearrangement joins TRBV6-5 to TRBJ1-1; 10 nucleotides agree with TRBD1. The CDR3 totals 15 residues. V was clipped by 0 bases and J by 5 bases; unmatched bases: 3. Germline assignment: CDR1 MNHEY and CDR2 SVGAGI. CDR3 in amino acids: CASSYSGTGETEAFF. CDR3 DNA sequence: TGTGCCAGCAGTTACTCTGGGACAGGGGAAACTGAAGCTTTCTTT.

This chain uses TRBV27 with TRBJ2-5; 13 nucleotides line up with TRBD2. The CDR3 loop spans 18 amino acids. CDR1 and CDR2 from the germline V gene are MNHEY and SMNVEV (reference sequence). With 5 bases clipped from V and 4 bases from J, the junction kept 13 bases outside the gene matches. The CDR3 loop reads CASSPIGLAGVGGETQYF. Here the CDR3 DNA reads TGTGCCAGCAGTCCCATCGGACTAGCGGGAGTGGGTGGAGAGACCCAGTACTTC.

The chain couples TRBV9 to TRBJ2-5; 11 bases line up with TRBD2. The CDR3 totals 16 residues. Trimming cost V 3 bases and J 4 bases; bases outside gene matches: 8. Germline-derived CDR1 and CDR2 are SGDLS and YYNGEE. The CDR3 bases are TGTGCCAGCAGCGCCCAACTAGCGGGAGTACTAGAGACCCAGTACTTC. Encoded protein: CASSAQLAGVLETQYF.

The chain recombines TRBV6-6 with TRBJ2-7, with 9 positions matching TRBD1. In germline, CDR1 is MNHNY, CDR2 SVGAGI (reference sequence). The CDR3 spans 15 residues. Trimming cost V 6 bases and J 4 bases; bases outside gene matches: 10. The CDR3 coding sequence is TGTGCCAGCAGATCATCCGGGACAGGGCTTTACGAGCAGTACTTC. This translates into CASRSSGTGLYEQYF.

The rearrangement links TRBV7-9 to TRBJ2-5; the match to TRBD1 covers 8 bases. J lost 2 bases, V lost 2 bases, and 7 bases had no gene match. Germline V gene lookup returns CDR1 SEHNR and CDR2 FQNEAQ (reference sequence). CDR3 length: 16 amino acids. In DNA, the CDR3 is TGTGCCAGCAGCTTATTAAAAGGACAGGGACAAGAGACCCAGTACTTC. This codes for CASSLLKGQGQETQYF.

The V gene is TRBV13, the J gene TRBJ2-3; D is uncertain. This CDR3 is 12 amino acids long. From germline, CDR1 is PRHDT and CDR2 FYEKMQ (reference sequence). The ends were cut back, 6 bases at V and 6 bases at J, with 10 bases in the middle. The CDR3 here is CASSYSVDTQYF. The CDR3 DNA reads as TGTGCCAGCAGTTATTCCGTGGATACGCAGTATTTT.

Only one count was recorded for this clone. This chain connects TRBV9 to TRBJ2-1; perhaps TRBD2 as D (6 bases). In germline, CDR1 is SGDLS, CDR2 YYNGEE. Trimming pared 0 bases from V and 8 bases from J, leaving 12 bases between. This CDR3 has 14 residues. The CDR3 nucleotides are TGTGCCAGCAGCGTAGGTCGGGAGAGCGATGAGCAGTTCTTC. Protein: CASSVGRESDEQFF.

The CDR3 reads CASSLVCRFLAQICEQYF. CDR3 DNA: TGTGCCAGCAGCTTAGTTTGCCGGTTCCTAGCCCAGATTTGCGAGCAGTACTTC. The chain carries TRBV11-2 and TRBJ2-7; D possibly corresponds to TRBD2 (5 bases). The CDR3 is 18 residues long. CDR1 is SGHAT, CDR2 FQNNGV, per germline. Between the trimmed V and J ends, which lost 1 base and 6 bases, there was a span of 25 bases. Looking up the rest from reference TRBV11-2 and TRBJ2-7 gives the full variable domain: EAGVAQSPRYKIIEKRQSVAFWCNPISGHATLYWYQQILGQGPKLLIQFQNNGVVDDSQLPKDRFSAERLKGVDSTLKIQPAKLEDSAVYLCASSLVCRFLAQICEQYFGPGTRLTVT.

This sequence joins TRBV29-1 and TRBJ2-7; possibly TRBD1 for D (6 bases). The CDR3 loop spans 11 amino acids. V gave up 2 bases and J gave up 9 bases, with 11 bases separating them. Germline V CDR1 and CDR2: SQVTM, ANQGSEA. In DNA, the CDR3 is TGCAGCGTTGAACAACCGACAGGGCAGTACTTC. The encoded protein is CSVEQPTGQYF.

This clone occurred a few times. The chain couples TRBV7-3 to TRBJ2-5; a possible D gene is TRBD1 (6 bases). The germline V and J ends were trimmed by 5 bases and 2 bases, with 15 bases remaining between them. The germline CDR1 and CDR2 sequences are SGHTA and FQGTGA. This CDR3 is 15 amino acids long. CDR3 loop: CASSPQGHLQETQYF. CDR3 DNA: TGTGCCAGCAGCCCCCAGGGACATCTGCAAGAGACCCAGTACTTC.

As regards this clone: Other nucleotide sequences in the sample specify the same CDR3. This CDR3 is CASSTSGKSSYNEQFF. The CDR3 nucleotides are TGTGCCAGCTCTACTAGCGGGAAGAGCTCCTACAATGAGCAGTTCTTC. This chain links TRBV9 with TRBJ2-1; TRBD2 agrees at 10 bases. Looked up from germline, CDR1 is SGDLS and CDR2 is YYNGEE. This CDR3 contains 16 residues. After removal of 7 bases from V and 0 bases from J, the junction contained 7 bases not matched to a gene.

The genes are TRBV19 and TRBJ2-7; D is unresolved. Trimming stripped 3 bases from V and 3 bases from J, with 6 bases between. The V gene's germline CDR1 is LNHDA and CDR2 SQIVND (reference sequence). This CDR3 comprises 12 residues. CDR3 sequence reads: CASSINNYEQYF. Here the CDR3 DNA reads TGTGCCAGTAGTATTAACAACTACGAGCAGTACTTC. The variable domain in full, with the rest retrieved from reference TRBV19 and TRBJ2-7, is DGGITQSPKYLFRKEGQNVTLSCEQNLNHDAMYWYRQDPGQGLRLIYYSQIVNDFQKGDIAEGYSVSREKKESFPLTVTSAQKNPTAFYLCASSINNYEQYFGPGTRLTVT.

V gene TRBV7-9 combines with J gene TRBJ1-2, with D perhaps matching TRBD1 (6 bases). Trimming removed 5 bases from V and 6 bases from J, with 19 bases in between. Germline V gene data show CDR1 as SEHNR and CDR2 as FQNEAQ (reference sequence). The CDR3 sequence is 15 residues long. The CDR3 here is CASSHKRGAWDGYTF. The CDR3 DNA reads as TGTGCCAGCAGCCACAAACGGGGGGCGTGGGATGGCTACACCTTC.

The V gene is TRBV5-1, the J gene TRBJ1-1; D not resolved. This CDR3 is built from 17 residues. V shed 3 bases and J shed 4 bases, with 22 bases lying between them. Per the germline V gene, CDR1 is SGHRS and CDR2 is YFSETQ. The CDR3 region has the DNA TGCGCCAGCAGCTCCACCCTGAATTACGTTCCATTCACTGAAGCTTTCTTT. Translation: CASSSTLNYVPFTEAFF.

This CDR3 reads CASSIGDSREGYTF. CDR3 sequence (DNA): TGTGCCAGTAGTATTGGGGACAGCCGAGAGGGCTACACCTTC. The rearrangement uses TRBV19 and TRBJ1-2, with TRBD1 matching over 7 bases. Trimming took 3 bases from V and 8 from J; bases not matched to a gene: 9. CDR1 and CDR2 (germline): LNHDA, SQIVND (reference sequence). The CDR3 length is 14 residues.

This clone was detected a few times. The J gene is TRBJ2-1, the V gene TRBV7-9; D possibly corresponds to TRBD2 (6 bases). The CDR3 runs to 14 residues. Trimming left V 2 bases short and J 7 bases short, with 12 bases between. The V gene's germline CDR1 is SEHNR and CDR2 FQNEAQ (reference sequence). The CDR3 is CASSLNLALNEQFF. The CDR3 region has the DNA TGTGCCAGCAGCTTAAATCTAGCGCTGAATGAGCAGTTCTTC.

The chain has TRBV27 and TRBJ1-1; 8 nucleotides agree with TRBD1. The CDR3 is 16 amino acids. V trimming: 5 bases; J trimming: 4 bases; junction bases outside the gene matches: 12. CDR1 and CDR2 from the germline V gene are MNHEY and SMNVEV (reference sequence). In DNA form, the CDR3 reads TGTGCCAGCAGTCCTCACTACGGACAGGGCGTCACTGAAGCTTTCTTT. Protein: CASSPHYGQGVTEAFF.

As regards this clone: The sample has other DNA sequences that encode this CDR3 too. The rearrangement joins TRBV7-9 to TRBJ2-2; D is unclear. There are 14 residues in the CDR3. Looked up from germline, CDR1 is SEHNR and CDR2 is FQNEAQ (reference sequence). Trimming stripped 1 base from V and 0 bases from J, with 3 bases between. The CDR3 sequence: CASSLVANTGELFF. CDR3 DNA: TGTGCCAGCAGCTTAGTTGCGAACACCGGGGAGCTGTTTTTT.

The chain uses TRBV11-2 and TRBJ1-1; D not resolved. There are 14 residues in the CDR3. V was clipped by 2 bases and J by 0 bases, with 7 bases between them. The germline CDR1 and CDR2 sequences are SGHAT and FQNNGV. This CDR3 is CASSLNLLNTEAFF. The CDR3 DNA is TGTGCCAGCAGCTTAAACCTGTTGAACACTGAAGCTTTCTTT.

The V call is TRBV7-2, the J call TRBJ2-2, with a tentative D call TRBD2 (6 bases). This CDR3 region has 14 residues. The germline V and J ends were trimmed by 7 bases and 10 bases, with 19 bases remaining between them. The germline gives CDR1 SGHTA, CDR2 FQGNSA. CDR3 nucleotides: TGTGCCAGCACCAGGCGGGGCGAAACGGAGGAGCTGTTTTTT. Amino acid sequence: CASTRRGETEELFF.